A single sample gave rise to the 13 T cell receptor beta chains below, sequenced in a study of T cell responses to AZD1222 COVID-19 vaccine. Assay used: immunoSEQ multiplex PCR; TCRdb lists only in-frame clones, some missing. Altogether over 100,000 clones are present, approximately 91% being singletons, with the ten largest covering 4% to 5%. The specimen comprised peripheral blood, sampled on day 0 of AZD1222 vaccination. The source of these receptors is an adult in good health.

V and J are TRBV7-6 and TRBJ1-2, with 11 bases aligning to TRBD1. V dropped 1 base and J dropped 5; count of bases not matched to a gene: 6. The CDR3 consists of 16 residues. Germline V gene lookup returns CDR1 SGHVS and CDR2 FNYEAQ. This CDR3 is CASSLGTGGSVYGYTF. The CDR3 DNA reads TGTGCCAGCAGCTTAGGGACAGGGGGCAGTGTTTATGGCTACACCTTC.

The chain employs TRBV6-5 and TRBJ1-1, with 11 bases matching TRBD1. There are 15 residues in the CDR3. Germline V gives CDR1 MNHEY, CDR2 SVGAGI. V gave up 2 bases and J gave up 4 bases; unmatched junction bases: 3. This chain's CDR3 is CASSYGTGGTTEAFF. The DNA of the CDR3 is TGTGCCAGCAGTTACGGGACAGGGGGTACCACTGAAGCTTTCTTT.

V gene TRBV28 combines with J gene TRBJ1-1; TRBD1 matches at 12 bases. The CDR3 runs to 17 residues. With V trimmed by 6 bases and J by 1 base, 9 bases remained unmatched. From germline, CDR1 is MDHEN and CDR2 SYDVKM. The CDR3 sequence: CASSLPGQGASNTEAFF. The CDR3 nucleotides are TGTGCCAGCAGCCTGCCGGGACAGGGGGCCTCGAACACTGAAGCTTTCTTT.

J is TRBJ1-2 and V is TRBV30, with D unclear. The CDR3 runs 14 residues. The germline CDR1 and CDR2 sequences are GTSNPN and SVGIG (reference sequence). The germline V and J ends were trimmed by 3 bases and 2 bases, with 13 bases remaining between them. The CDR3 protein is CAWSVRWANYGYTF. The CDR3 DNA reads as TGTGCCTGGAGCGTTCGCTGGGCCAACTATGGCTACACCTTC.

The chain recombines TRBV9 with TRBJ1-2; 7 nucleotides agree with TRBD1. Losses at the gene ends were 3 bases for V and 2 bases for J; bases not matched to a gene: 13. CDR1 SGDLS and CDR2 YYNGEE come from the germline V gene. This CDR3 is built from 17 residues. The CDR3 here is CASSAQQGLASNYGYTF. For the CDR3, the DNA is TGTGCCAGCAGCGCCCAACAGGGGTTAGCTTCAAACTATGGCTACACCTTC.

The chain uses TRBV28 and TRBJ2-1, with 8 bases matching TRBD1. V shed 5 bases, J shed 7 bases, and the junction held 4 bases outside the gene matches. Per the germline V gene, CDR1 is MDHEN and CDR2 is SYDVKM. This CDR3 region has 13 residues. The CDR3 nucleotides read TGTGCCAGCAGTCCTCGGACAGGGAATGAGCAGTTCTTC. Translated, it gives CASSPRTGNEQFF.

The chain is built from TRBV3-1 (or the pseudogene TRBV3-2) and TRBJ2-7, with D possibly being TRBD1 (6 bases). This CDR3 has 15 amino acids. The germline V gene has CDR1 LGHDT and CDR2 YNNKEL (reference sequence). The V end lost 0 bases, the J end lost 0 bases, and 9 bases lay between the germline ends. CDR3 loop: CASSQEGQLSYEQYF. For the CDR3, the DNA is TGTGCCAGCAGCCAAGAAGGACAGCTCTCCTACGAGCAGTACTTC.

This clone occurred once. V gene TRBV6-2 or TRBV6-3 combines with J gene TRBJ2-3; TRBD1 aligns across 7 bases. Trimming at V came to 5 bases and at J to 1 base, leaving 6 bases not matched to a gene. CDR1 and CDR2 from the germline V gene are MNHEY and SVGEGT. This CDR3 contains 15 residues. The CDR3 reads CASSRDRYGTDTQYF. The CDR3 nucleotides are TGTGCCAGCAGTCGGGACAGATACGGCACAGATACGCAGTATTTT.

The CDR3 DNA is TGTGCCAGTAGCTACAGGGAGTATGGCTACACCTTC. Protein: CASSYREYGYTF. The chain uses TRBV19 and TRBJ1-2, with D perhaps matching TRBD1 (6 bases). The CDR3 runs 12 residues. Germline V lookup: CDR1 LNHDA, CDR2 SQIVND (reference sequence). V dropped 6 bases and J dropped 5 bases, with 10 bases sitting between them.

This chain uses TRBV7-2 with TRBJ1-6, with TRBD1 as a possible D gene (5 bases). CDR1 and CDR2 (germline): SGHTA, FQGNSA. Trimming removed 5 bases at V and 7 bases at J, with 12 bases between. The CDR3 loop spans 14 amino acids. In DNA form, the CDR3 reads TGTGCCAGCAGCCCCCGGGACCAGAATTCACCCCTCCACTTT. Translated, it gives CASSPRDQNSPLHF.

The genes are TRBV3-1 (or the pseudogene TRBV3-2) and TRBJ1-2; D is possibly TRBD1 (6 bases). The CDR3 is 15 amino acids. The V end was cut by 0 bases, the J end by 4 bases, with 12 bases between. Germline CDR1 reads LGHDT; CDR2 reads YNNKEL (reference sequence). The CDR3 sequence is CASSQDRNRVYGYTF. The CDR3 coding sequence is TGTGCCAGCAGCCAAGATCGGAACAGGGTCTATGGCTACACCTTC.

The chain links TRBV5-1 to TRBJ1-4; the D gene is possibly TRBD1 (5 bases). Germline V gene lookup returns CDR1 SGHRS and CDR2 YFSETQ. Trimming took off 0 bases at V and 4 bases at J, with 7 bases between the two ends. The CDR3 consists of 14 residues. The DNA of the CDR3 is TGCGCCAGCAGCTTGGGGGGGTTTAATGAAAAACTGTTTTTT. Translated: CASSLGGFNEKLFF.

The rearrangement uses TRBV7-2 and TRBJ1-5; weak D call: TRBD1 (6 bases). This CDR3 has 17 residues. The germline V gene encodes CDR1 SGHTA and CDR2 FQGNSA. V lost 1 base and J lost 4, with 17 bases in between. The CDR3 here is CASSLVGGAGNNQPQHF. The CDR3 nucleotides read TGTGCCAGCAGCTTAGTCGGGGGGGCAGGGAATAATCAGCCCCAGCATTTT.